This T cell receptor (beta chain) was observed in a study of identical twins. This CDR3 has 13 amino acids. CDR1 is SQVTM and CDR2 is ANQGSEA in the germline V gene. Regarding this clonotype: The junction does not match germline at one end; this may be a read error.

TCRdb re-derived calls from the 5' RACE reads in MiXCR, one entry per CDR3 protein. The sample consists of around 1.7 million distinct CDR3 sequences, 25% to 35% of them appearing once. The rearrangement joins TRBV29-1 to TRBJ2-3; 10 bases agree with TRBD2. Source material: cord blood. The sequence came from a newborn girl in good health. The CDR3 bases are TGCAGCGTGCTAGCGGGAGCGGGAGATACGCCGTATTTT. This translates into CSVLAGAGDTPYF.